Listed here are 22 T cell receptor beta chains from one sample, sequenced in a study of cytomegalovirus exposure and HLA in healthy donors. It was with 60 Vbeta and 13 Jbeta primers that the PCR ran. Clones were read by immunoSEQ multiplex PCR, and TCRdb kept only the in-frame ones, dropping some. This sample has about 130,000 clones; 70% to 85% occur once, and the top ten carry approximately 2.4%. The source material was PBMCs. The receptors originated from a man aged 45 to 65 in good health and CMV-seronegative.

This clone was seen a handful of times. The gene calls are TRBV5-4 and TRBJ1-1, with D tentatively TRBD1 (5 bases). The germline V gene encodes CDR1 SGHNT and CDR2 YYREEE (reference sequence). This CDR3 has 13 residues. Trimming took off 0 bases at V and 8 bases at J, with 11 bases between the two ends. The CDR3 here is CASSLGRGQEAFF. CDR3 sequence (DNA): TGTGCCAGCAGCTTGGGGAGAGGACAAGAAGCTTTCTTT.

This chain connects TRBV29-1 to TRBJ2-2, with 7 bases aligning to TRBD1. The CDR3 has 13 amino acids. J gave up 5 bases and V 6 bases, and 6 bases lay outside the gene matches. Germline V gene lookup returns CDR1 SQVTM and CDR2 ANQGSEA. In DNA, the CDR3 is TGCAGCGTCGGACAGGCAGGTACCGGGGAGCTGTTTTTT. Translating gives CSVGQAGTGELFF.

V is TRBV4-2 and J is TRBJ1-6, with D possibly being TRBD1 (6 bases). The CDR3 extends over 17 amino acids. Between the trimmed V and J ends, which lost 0 bases and 10 bases, there was a span of 19 bases. Germline V gene data show CDR1 as LGHNA and CDR2 as YNFKEQ. CDR3 sequence: CASSQDLGPGVKSPLHF. CDR3 sequence (DNA): TGTGCCAGCAGCCAAGATCTGGGCCCAGGGGTGAAATCACCCCTCCACTTT.

The CDR3 spells CASRPGLLNYGYTF. The CDR3, as DNA: TGTGCCAGTAGACCGGGACTCCTAAACTATGGCTACACCTTC. The J gene is TRBJ1-2, the V gene TRBV19; weak D call: TRBD1 (5 bases). The CDR3 is made up of 14 amino acids. V was pared by 6 bases and J by 2 bases, with 13 bases between. Germline CDR1 and CDR2: LNHDA and SQIVND (reference sequence).

This clone has only one observation. The chain links TRBV5-6 to TRBJ1-2; TRBD1 agrees at 8 bases. This CDR3 spans 16 amino acids. CDR1 is SGHDT and CDR2 is YYEEEE in the germline V gene. Germline trimming cut 3 bases from V and 3 bases from J; bases unmatched to any gene: 10. The CDR3 reads CASSWGRQGSDYGYTF. In DNA form, the CDR3 reads TGTGCCAGCAGCTGGGGCCGACAGGGGTCGGACTATGGCTACACCTTC.

The chain couples TRBV7-9 to TRBJ2-7, with D uncertain. The CDR3 runs 13 residues. Germline loops: CDR1 SEHNR, CDR2 FQNEAQ (reference sequence). The ends were cut back, 5 bases at V and 0 bases at J, with 8 bases in the middle. The CDR3 nucleotides read TGTGCCAGCAGCCCTACGAGCTCCTACGAGCAGTACTTC. Protein product: CASSPTSSYEQYF.

The V gene is TRBV18, the J gene TRBJ2-3, with TRBD1 matching 10 bases. This CDR3 region has 17 residues. Losses at the gene ends were 2 bases for V and 0 bases for J; bases not matched to a gene: 5. Germline CDR1 reads KGHSH; CDR2 reads LQKENI. CDR3 sequence: CASSPTMGQGSTDTQYF. CDR3 DNA: TGTGCCAGCTCACCAACAATGGGACAGGGGAGCACAGATACGCAGTATTTT.

This clone occurred once. The chain's CDR3 is CASKGQGAVESPLHF. For the CDR3, the DNA is TGTGCCAGCAAAGGACAGGGGGCCGTCGAATCACCCCTCCACTTT. The rearrangement joins TRBV2 to TRBJ1-6; 11 bases line up with TRBD1. Germline V CDR1 and CDR2: SNHLY, FYNNEI. With 7 bases clipped from V and 10 bases from J, the junction kept 9 bases outside the gene matches. The CDR3 runs 15 residues.

This clone occurred once. The chain is built from TRBV5-1 and TRBJ2-7; 10 bases match TRBD2. The germline gives CDR1 SGHRS, CDR2 YFSETQ. V was clipped by 4 bases and J by 3 bases; unmatched bases: 4. The CDR3 contains 14 residues. The DNA of the CDR3 is TGCGCCAGCAGCCTAGAGCGGGGGGGCTACGAGCAGTACTTC. As protein: CASSLERGGYEQYF.

As concerns this clone: At one end, the junction sequence differs from germline, possibly due to a read error. The chain employs TRBV7-9 and TRBJ1-1; 9 bases are a match to TRBD1. The CDR3 extends over 13 amino acids. CDR1 and CDR2 from the germline V gene are SEHNR and FQNEAQ (reference sequence). As DNA, the CDR3 is TGTTCCAGCAGACCGGGACAGGGCACTGAAGCTTTCTTT. This gives the protein CSSRPGQGTEAFF.

The V and J genes are TRBV6-5 and TRBJ1-1; 8 positions agree with TRBD1. The length of the CDR3 is 15 residues. J was trimmed by 5 bases and V by 0 bases; bases with no gene match: 5. Germline CDR1 is MNHEY and CDR2 is SVGAGI. CDR3 sequence: CASSYSPGGATEAFF. CDR3 bases: TGTGCCAGCAGTTACTCCCCAGGGGGCGCGACTGAAGCTTTCTTT.

The chain recombines TRBV5-1 with TRBJ1-1; TRBD1 aligns across 9 bases. CDR3 length: 16 residues. Trimming took 5 bases from V and 0 from J; bases not matched to a gene: 8. The V gene's germline CDR1 is SGHRS and CDR2 YFSETQ. CDR3 residues: CASSSLQGAVNTEAFF. In DNA form, the CDR3 reads TGCGCCAGCAGTTCTTTACAGGGGGCGGTGAACACTGAAGCTTTCTTT.

This chain connects TRBV2 to TRBJ2-2, with 7 bases lining up with TRBD2. V dropped 1 base and J dropped 8; count of bases not matched to a gene: 7. The CDR3 runs 15 residues. Germline CDR1 and CDR2: SNHLY and FYNNEI. CDR3 amino acids: CASSEGLAVVGELFF. In DNA, the CDR3 is TGTGCCAGCAGTGAAGGGCTAGCGGTCGTTGGGGAGCTGTTTTTT.

The J gene is TRBJ2-3, the V gene TRBV5-1; 10 bases match TRBD2. The trim removed 2 bases at V and 5 bases at J, leaving 11 bases unmatched. Per germline, CDR1 SGHRS and CDR2 YFSETQ. The CDR3 covers 17 residues. The CDR3 region has the DNA TGCGCCAGCAGCTTAAGGATAAGCGGGGGGGGTGGAGATACGCAGTATTTT. This codes for CASSLRISGGGGDTQYF.

CDR3 DNA: TGTGCCATCAAGCTCACGGACACCATATATTTT. Amino acids: CAIKLTDTIYF. This sequence joins TRBV7-9 and TRBJ1-3; the D is unclear. This CDR3 contains 11 residues. Per germline, CDR1 SEHNR and CDR2 FQNEAQ (reference sequence). V lost 10 bases and J lost 8, with 12 bases in between.

The V gene is TRBV6-5, the J gene TRBJ1-2; 11 bases agree with TRBD1. Germline CDR1 is MNHEY and CDR2 is SVGAGI. This CDR3 has 15 residues. V gave up 5 bases and J gave up 5 bases; unmatched junction bases: 7. The CDR3: CASSPGQGVIYGYTF. In DNA form, the CDR3 reads TGTGCCAGCAGTCCGGGACAGGGGGTCATTTATGGCTACACCTTC.

The chain uses TRBV5-8 and TRBJ1-1; possible D gene TRBD1, 5 bases. Trimming left V 1 base short and J 5 bases short, with 9 bases between. Germline loops: CDR1 SGHTS, CDR2 YDEGEE. The CDR3 totals 13 residues. DNA for the CDR3: TGTGCCAGCAGCTTGTGGGGGGGAACTGAAGCTTTCTTT. Its protein product is CASSLWGGTEAFF. Together with reference TRBV5-8 and TRBJ1-1, the CDR3 gives the full variable domain: EAGVTQSPTHLIKTRGQQATLRCSPISGHTSVYWYQQALGLGLQFLLWYDEGEERNRGNFPPRFSGRQFPNYSSELNVNALELEDSALYLCASSLWGGTEAFFGQGTRLTVV.

CDR3 nucleotide sequence: TGTGCCAGCTCCTCACGGACAGGGTCCTTTGAAGCTTTCTTT. It specifies CASSSRTGSFEAFF. The chain links TRBV7-2 to TRBJ1-1; 8 bases match TRBD1. The germline CDR1 and CDR2 sequences are SGHTA and FQGNSA. There are 14 residues in the CDR3. V was clipped by 8 bases and J by 7 bases; unmatched bases: 12.

The rearrangement links TRBV5-5 to TRBJ1-1; D call uncertain. Germline assignment: CDR1 SGHKS and CDR2 YYEKEE (reference sequence). The V and J ends lost 4 bases and 0 bases respectively, with 16 bases between them. This CDR3 spans 16 amino acids. This CDR3 is CASSPRTAGMNTEAFF. CDR3 nucleotides: TGTGCCAGCAGCCCACGTACAGCGGGTATGAACACTGAAGCTTTCTTT.

This clone was seen once. The rearrangement links TRBV5-6 to TRBJ2-7, with D possibly matching TRBD1 (5 bases). Trimming stripped 3 bases from V and 3 bases from J, with 10 bases between. This CDR3 has 13 residues. Germline V CDR1 and CDR2: SGHDT, YYEEEE. CDR3 residues: CASSSTDSYEQYF. The CDR3 coding sequence is TGTGCCAGCAGCTCGACTGACAGCTACGAGCAGTACTTC.

V usage is TRBV2 and J usage is TRBJ2-4; 12 nucleotides match TRBD2. The V segment lost 7 bases and the J segment 3 bases; nucleotides outside the gene matches: 4. The length of the CDR3 is 15 residues. Germline-derived CDR1 and CDR2 are SNHLY and FYNNEI. The chain's CDR3 is CASTRLAGDKNIQYF. CDR3 DNA: TGTGCCAGCACCAGACTAGCGGGGGACAAAAACATTCAGTACTTC.

The chain joins TRBV7-2 to TRBJ1-2; 9 bases match TRBD1. Germline values: CDR1 SGHTA, CDR2 FQGNSA. Trimming took 2 bases from V and 4 from J; bases not matched to a gene: 11. The CDR3 length is 17 residues. CDR3 in DNA: TGTGCCAGCAGCTTAACGAGGAATAACAGGGGGCTCTATGGCTACACCTTC. This gives the protein CASSLTRNNRGLYGYTF.